Included here is one T cell receptor beta chain sequence, with context. J gave up 3 bases and V 5 bases, and 10 bases lay outside the gene matches. The CDR3 has 17 residues. Germline loops: CDR1 SGHNT, CDR2 YENEEA. This entry is derived from a study of blood T cell repertoires in COVID-19. Clones were read by immunoSEQ multiplex PCR, and TCRdb kept only the in-frame ones, dropping some. The sample contains around 140,000 clones, approximately 81% of which appear only once. The sequenced material came from peripheral blood. This receptor was identified in a man aged 55 to 69 with acute or convalescent COVID-19. The rearrangement links TRBV11-3 to TRBJ2-6, with 7 bases lining up with TRBD1. The CDR3 sequence is CASSPEGQIGGANVLTF. In nucleotides, the CDR3 is TGTGCCAGCAGCCCAGAGGGACAGATTGGTGGGGCCAACGTCCTGACTTTC. Full variable domain (outside the CDR3, taken from reference TRBV11-3 and TRBJ2-6): EAGVVQSPRYKIIEKKQPVAFWCNPISGHNTLYWYLQNLGQGPELLIRYENEEAVDDSQLPKDRFSAERLKGVDSTLKIQPAELGDSAVYLCASSPEGQIGGANVLTFGAGSRLTVL.